The 21 T cell receptor beta chains below come from one sample, sequenced in a study of cytomegalovirus exposure and HLA in healthy donors. The repertoire was sequenced with immunoSEQ multiplex PCR; TCRdb's copy has only in-frame clones and lacks some. This table holds about 140,000 clones, approximately 84% found once. The sample consisted of PBMCs. These TCRs come from a woman aged 25-40 years in good health and CMV-seronegative.

The chain joins TRBV4-2 to TRBJ2-1; 14 nucleotides align to TRBD2. After removal of 4 bases from V and 0 bases from J, the junction contained 2 bases not matched to a gene. CDR1 is LGHNA and CDR2 is YNFKEQ in the germline V gene. CDR3 length: 17 amino acids. Written as DNA, the CDR3 is TGTGCCAGCAGCCGAGGGACTAGCGGGAGCTCCTACAATGAGCAGTTCTTC. Protein sequence: CASSRGTSGSSYNEQFF.

The chain joins TRBV19 to TRBJ2-2; no reliable D call. There are 14 residues in the CDR3. Germline loops: CDR1 LNHDA, CDR2 SQIVND (reference sequence). V lost 3 bases and J 1 base, leaving 6 bases between the germline ends. The CDR3 spells CASSIQKNTGELFF. The DNA of the CDR3 is TGTGCCAGTAGTATCCAGAAGAACACCGGGGAGCTGTTTTTT.

The V and J genes are TRBV9 and TRBJ2-5, with D possibly TRBD2 on 7 matching bases. Germline V gene lookup returns CDR1 SGDLS and CDR2 YYNGEE. The CDR3 totals 16 residues. Trimming cost V 0 bases and J 5 bases, with 17 bases left between them. DNA of the CDR3: TGTGCCAGCAGCGTAGGGGGGGGCAGGGCCGGGGAGACCCAGTACTTC. Translating it yields CASSVGGGRAGETQYF.

The gene calls are TRBV15 and TRBJ2-7, with D possibly being TRBD2 (6 bases). Between the trimmed V and J ends, which lost 5 bases and 1 base, there was a span of 15 bases. The CDR3 has 15 amino acids. Germline values: CDR1 LNHNV, CDR2 YYDKDF (reference sequence). DNA of the CDR3: TGTGCCACCAGCGCGAGACTAGGGACTTCCTACGAGCAGTACTTC. The encoded protein is CATSARLGTSYEQYF.

The V and J genes are TRBV4-2 and TRBJ2-3; 12 bases align to TRBD2. Germline V gene sequence: CDR1 LGHNA, CDR2 YNFKEQ. The trim removed 2 bases at V and 2 bases at J, leaving 2 bases unmatched. This CDR3 region has 16 residues. The CDR3 sequence is CASSQLAGGNTDTQYF. CDR3 nucleotide sequence: TGTGCCAGCAGCCAACTAGCGGGGGGGAACACAGATACGCAGTATTTT.

The chain carries TRBV6-6 and TRBJ1-1, with a possible D match to TRBD1 (5 bases). The CDR3 runs to 14 residues. Trimming shortened V by 4 bases and J by 0 bases, and 9 bases separated the two germline ends. Germline V gives CDR1 MNHNY, CDR2 SVGAGI (reference sequence). CDR3 amino acids: CASSSRQLNTEAFF. The CDR3 DNA sequence: TGTGCCAGCAGTTCTCGACAGCTGAACACTGAAGCTTTCTTT.

In this sample, this clone turned up a few times. The V call is TRBV15, the J call TRBJ2-7; 7 nucleotides agree with TRBD1. Germline loops: CDR1 LNHNV, CDR2 YYDKDF (reference sequence). This CDR3 has 13 residues. V dropped 0 bases and J dropped 5; count of bases not matched to a gene: 1. For the CDR3, the DNA is TGTGCCACCAGCAGAGACACAGGGGACGAGCAGTACTTC. Translation gives CATSRDTGDEQYF.

The chain is built from TRBV5-1 and TRBJ1-1; TRBD1 aligns across 9 bases. V shed 4 bases and J 1 base; nucleotides not matched to a gene: 5. There are 15 residues in the CDR3. From germline, CDR1 is SGHRS and CDR2 YFSETQ. The CDR3 reads CASSEGTGPNTEAFF. CDR3 nucleotide sequence: TGCGCCAGCAGCGAGGGGACAGGGCCGAACACTGAAGCTTTCTTT.

The chain links TRBV6-5 to TRBJ2-1; tentative D call: TRBD2 (5 bases). Germline CDR1 MNHEY, CDR2 SVGAGI. This CDR3 region has 15 residues. V was cut by 5 bases and J by 8 bases, with 19 bases left in between. Written as DNA, the CDR3 is TGTGCCAGCAGTACCATCTCGGGGTTCTGGGATGAGCAGTTCTTC. Amino acids: CASSTISGFWDEQFF.

V usage is TRBV30 and J usage is TRBJ1-2, with TRBD1 identical over 9 bases. V shed 5 bases and J 7 bases; nucleotides not matched to a gene: 5. Germline V gene data show CDR1 as GTSNPN and CDR2 as SVGIG (reference sequence). This CDR3 has 12 amino acids. The CDR3: CAWAGTGSGYTF. CDR3 nucleotides: TGTGCCTGGGCTGGGACAGGGAGTGGCTACACCTTC.

The chain couples TRBV28 to TRBJ2-5; 10 bases align to TRBD1. The CDR3 length is 14 residues. Trimming removed 7 bases from V and 5 bases from J; junction bases left unmatched: 7. Germline V gene lookup returns CDR1 MDHEN and CDR2 SYDVKM. The CDR3 nucleotides are TGTGCCAGCACCCTGACAGGGGGCACGGAGACCCAGTACTTC. Amino acid sequence: CASTLTGGTETQYF.

The chain joins TRBV13 to TRBJ1-2; TRBD1 is a possible D gene (5 bases). The germline CDR1 and CDR2 sequences are PRHDT and FYEKMQ (reference sequence). This CDR3 region has 15 residues. V was cut by 5 bases and J by 6 bases, with 19 bases left in between. CDR3 sequence reads: CASSLGTLFSHGYTF. The CDR3 region has the DNA TGTGCCAGCAGCCTCGGGACTTTGTTTTCGCATGGCTACACCTTC.

This chain connects TRBV29-1 to TRBJ1-2; unclear D gene. The CDR3 consists of 12 residues. The V end lost 7 bases, the J end lost 6 bases, and 15 bases lay between the germline ends. Germline CDR1 is SQVTM and CDR2 is ANQGSEA. CDR3 DNA sequence: TGCAGCGCCTCACTGACGGGTGATGGCTACACCTTC. Translating it yields CSASLTGDGYTF.

In this sample, this clone turned up once. The chain has TRBV2 and TRBJ2-5; D possibly corresponds to TRBD1 (6 bases). The V gene's germline CDR1 is SNHLY and CDR2 FYNNEI. Trimming left V 6 bases short and J 1 base short, with 12 bases between. The CDR3 is 14 residues long. CDR3 nucleotide sequence: TGTGCCAGCAGAAGGACAGCCTTCCAAGAGACCCAGTACTTC. Translating it yields CASRRTAFQETQYF.

The sample holds a few counts of this clone. The CDR3 region has the DNA TGTGCCAGCAGCTTACAGGGCACAGATACGCAGTATTTT. Protein product: CASSLQGTDTQYF. The chain links TRBV5-4 to TRBJ2-3; possible D gene TRBD1, 5 bases. This CDR3 has 13 residues. The germline V gene encodes CDR1 SGHNT and CDR2 YYREEE (reference sequence). V dropped 2 bases and J dropped 1 base, with 5 bases sitting between them.

About this clone: In the same sample, other DNA sequences code for this CDR3. The rearrangement links TRBV27 to TRBJ1-6; weak D call: TRBD1 (5 bases). Germline V gene sequence: CDR1 MNHEY, CDR2 SMNVEV (reference sequence). V was cut by 2 bases and J by 0 bases, with 8 bases left in between. The CDR3 runs to 16 residues. The CDR3 spells CASSLDSSSYNSPLHF. The CDR3 region has the DNA TGTGCCAGCAGTTTAGACAGTTCCTCCTATAATTCACCCCTCCACTTT.

This clone was observed a handful of times. The chain joins TRBV2 to TRBJ1-2; 8 bases agree with TRBD1. With V trimmed by 6 bases and J by 6 bases, 3 bases remained unmatched. The length of the CDR3 is 12 residues. Per germline, CDR1 SNHLY and CDR2 FYNNEI. The CDR3 spells CASSRQGNGYTF. The CDR3 coding sequence is TGTGCCAGCAGCAGACAGGGGAATGGCTACACCTTC.

This rearrangement joins TRBV18 to TRBJ2-5; D gene unclear. The CDR3 extends over 14 amino acids. Trimming pared 1 base from V and 2 bases from J, leaving 8 bases between. In germline, CDR1 is KGHSH, CDR2 LQKENI. CDR3 in DNA: TGTGCCAGCTCACCACGTAGCCAGCAAGAGACCCAGTACTTC. Translating it yields CASSPRSQQETQYF. The variable domain in full, with the rest retrieved from reference TRBV18 and TRBJ2-5, is NAGVMQNPRHLVRRRGQEARLRCSPMKGHSHVYWYRQLPEEGLKFMVYLQKENIIDESGMPKERFSAEFPKEGPSILRIQQVVRGDSAAYFCASSPRSQQETQYFGPGTRLLVL.

This clone was counted between two and nine times. CDR3 sequence (DNA): TGTGCCAGTAGTATCAACAGGGGAGAGACCCAGTACTTC. This sequence encodes CASSINRGETQYF. V usage is TRBV19 and J usage is TRBJ2-5; 7 bases fit TRBD1. The junction had 2 bases not matched to a gene; V was cut back by 3 bases and J by 4 bases. The CDR3 spans 13 residues. Germline V gene lookup returns CDR1 LNHDA and CDR2 SQIVND (reference sequence).

The V and J genes are TRBV4-1 and TRBJ2-6; tentative D call: TRBD2 (6 bases). Trimming left V 4 bases short and J 0 bases short, with 13 bases between. CDR3 size: 17 residues. The germline gives CDR1 MGHRA, CDR2 YSYEKL. The CDR3, as DNA: TGCGCCAGCAGCCGGGAGGCCAGGGTCTCTGGGGCCAACGTCCTGACTTTC. This codes for CASSREARVSGANVLTF.

The chain employs TRBV5-1 and TRBJ2-1; a possible D gene is TRBD1 (6 bases). Germline lookup yields CDR1 SGHRS and CDR2 YFSETQ. V lost 0 bases to trimming and J lost 6 bases, with 13 bases between them. The length of the CDR3 is 15 residues. In DNA, the CDR3 is TGCGCCAGCAGCTTGGGACCACAGGGTATCAATGAGCAGTTCTTC. It encodes CASSLGPQGINEQFF.